Listed here is a single T cell receptor beta chain. Its cognate antigen has yet to be identified. Base qualities are not recorded, but no much larger clone differs from it by a single base. The cohort consisted of 600 to 700 healthy bone marrow donors. Cohort members were all nominally healthy when sampled, although unrecorded immune exposures were likely present. The donor tested CMV seronegative, placing the donor among the 352 seronegative members of the cohort. Every donor gave a peripheral blood sample, and the peripheral blood mononuclear cells from that sample were used for TCR beta sequencing. Genomic DNA extraction from the blood cell samples was performed with the Qiagen DNeasy Blood Extraction Kit. Preparation of the library involved the immunoSEQ multiplex PCR assay. A mixture of 60 forward primers for TCR Vbeta segments and 13 reverse primers for TCR Jbeta segments was used in the multiplex PCR. The CDR3 region of rearranged TCR beta genes was amplified from genomic DNA with a multiplex PCR assay. The Illumina HiSeq System was used to sequence the amplified TCR beta libraries as 87-base-pair reads. The paper's data handling went like this. A later analysis counted tens of millions of unique TCR beta chains across the roughly 700 repertoires, and 9.5 million to 11 million of these chains were shared by at least two donors. To remove PCR and sequencing errors, raw reads were error-corrected and collapsed into unique sequences using a nearest-neighbor algorithm that merged closely related sequences. Alignment of CDR3 sequences to IMGT reference sequences was used to assign V, D and J gene segments. For a sequence to be retained, at least a six-nucleotide match to both a V gene segment and a J gene segment was required. A rearrangement was called productive if the CDR3 had no stop codons and remained in frame with V and J, and every other rearrangement was called non-productive. CDR3 was defined according to IMGT convention as the region running from the second conserved V-encoded cysteine to the conserved J-encoded phenylalanine. In an earlier analysis of 587 of the donors, sequences lacking an unambiguous match to a single V gene segment were excluded. In an earlier analysis of roughly 500 of the donors, V segments were called functional above 56.7% productive rearrangements and were called segregating when the between-donor standard deviation exceeded 5%. A statistical classification framework was built for diagnosing cytomegalovirus status from the catalog of TCR beta chain sequences. In a later analysis, V and J genes were assigned by comparing TCR nucleotide sequences against IMGT/GENE-DB human TR gene sequences. A later analysis assigned CDR3 sequences and most-parsimonious VDJ recombination scenarios with the TCRdist pipeline. In a later analysis, each TCR beta chain was defined by its CDR3 amino acid sequence together with its V-gene family, and reads without a unique V-gene family were excluded. In a later analysis, 450 to 600 highly shared, low-generation-probability nucleotide sequences were removed to address suspected cross-contamination and a sequencing artifact. For each public chain, a later analysis derived a clonal expansion index from normalized ranks of inferred template counts within each repertoire. Generation probabilities in a later analysis came from a VDJ recombination model fitted to out-of-frame rearrangements, and those results were checked against IGoR. In a later analysis, TCR-TCR, TCR-HLA and TCR-CMV co-occurrence was scored with hypergeometric tests, and a repertoire-size bias correction was applied to TCR pairs. False discovery rates were estimated in a later analysis by permuting HLA or CMV assignments 20 times. In a later analysis, co-occurring TCRs were grouped using DBSCAN, with TCRdist sequence similarity added in when clustering inside HLA-allele-positive subsets. For co-occurrence clustering, repertoires with fewer than 30,000 or more than 120,000 public chains were excluded, along with several repertoires with anomalous nucleotide sharing. Not all clones reach the TCRdb copy of this immuneACCESS table, which keeps in-frame sequences only. Checked studies attribute under half of the gap to unresolved V genes and leave the rest unexplained. V and J calls and clone size are as listed in that table; D and trimming were resolved from the DNA. For this sample there are approximately 130,000 clones; around 84% appear just once. The ten largest clonotypes hold under 2% of the sample.

This record belongs to a study of cytomegalovirus exposure and HLA in healthy donors (dated by TCRdb to between 2016 and 2019). About the study as a whole: In an earlier analysis of 587 of the donors, 250 to 350 Gb of sequence data and 120 million or so unique TCR beta sequences from roughly 180 million T cells were reported. A later analysis re-analyzed previously published TCR beta repertoires from roughly 600 donors and added high-resolution HLA genotyping to study TCR occurrence patterns. Five DR-DQ haplotypes were handled as single units for association and clustering because linkage in the cohort was strong. Rather than using new phenotypic data, the later analysis identified candidate immune exposures from TCR beta sequences and from how often those sequences occurred across donors. An early release covering just under 650 HLA-typed donors comprised about 300 gigabases of sequencing data and some 79 million unique TCR sequences. The number of donors typed differed by locus, with roughly 620-640 for A, B, C, DRB1 and DQB1, roughly 520 for DQA1, 600 to 610 for DPA1, and some 440 for DPB1. The study profiled the T cell repertoires of some 610 subjects by immunosequencing and related them to cytomegalovirus serostatus. HLA typing included class I and class II loci at four-digit resolution. Of the roughly 400 genotyped donors, approximately 82% fell in the genetic ancestry cluster associated with self-reported Caucasian donors. High-throughput TCR immunosequencing, statistical association of individual TCRs with disease status, and machine learning were combined to predict cytomegalovirus infection status. Genome-wide SNP genotypes for about three fifths of the roughly 670 donors were used in a later genetic analysis, which treated that subset as a discovery cohort. The study aimed to test whether signatures of past pathogen exposure could be identified by cataloging public T cell receptors. Among roughly 370 genotyped donors of the cohort, an average of approximately 250,000 unique TCR beta nucleotide sequences were sequenced per donor, 15% to 20% of them non-productive. Every repertoire in the discovery cohort had been generated on one and the same sequencing platform. Alongside the repertoire data, information on donor age, sex, ethnicity and CMV serostatus was compiled. In an earlier analysis of a few hundred of the donors, high-throughput TCR beta sequencing was used to judge whether each TCR beta V gene segment behaved as functional or pseudogenic. A separate validation cohort of roughly 120 different subjects was used in addition to the roughly 640-subject first cohort.

The study at large found these results: Some IMGT-functional V segments, including TRBV6-2 and TRBV6-3, could not be told apart with the 87-base-pair reads, so those segments were excluded. In a later analysis, several top co-occurrence clusters were reported to appear linked to parvovirus B19, influenza, CMV and Epstein-Barr virus. It was suggested by the authors that the approach could potentially be generalized to other disease states and immunological phenotypes. At a false discovery rate of 0.05, a later analysis linked approximately 18,000 TCR beta sequences to specific HLA alleles. When HLA alleles, especially DR and DQ, strongly co-occurred, TCR associations were difficult to assign to individual alleles. Sequencing depth was assumed to be roughly uniform across donors in the presence/absence analyses, though that assumption may not hold. In a later analysis, TCR association rates were found to vary across HLA loci, with the most associated TCRs seen for DRB1 alleles and the fewest for HLA-C alleles. According to a later genetic analysis, donors in an Asian-associated ancestry cluster had fewer N-insertions in productive TCRs than the roughly 670-donor mean. In the study, approximately 150 TCR beta chains were listed as associated with cytomegalovirus. According to a later analysis, most CMV-associated TCR beta chains appeared to be HLA-restricted, and the HLA associations seemed to be driven largely by CMV exposure. CMV serostatus was the only immune exposure information available for the cohort. Approximately 18 rarely observed V segments, including chromosome 9 orphons, were excluded from the earlier analysis of just under 600 of the donors because counts were too low. Cytomegalovirus status was reported to be diagnosed by the classifier with high specificity and sensitivity in both the original and validation cohorts. Compared with equally common non-associated chains, HLA-associated TCR beta chains in a later analysis were more clonally expanded and had lower generation probabilities. In an earlier analysis of 587 of the donors, most TCR beta V segments appeared in productive rearrangements about 87% or about 30% of the time, broadly matching IMGT annotations. Because HLA typing was unavailable for some donors at each locus, only the typed subset was used in association tests. A later genetic analysis associated a missense DCLRE1C variant with V-gene and J-gene trimming of TCR beta chains, and an independent cohort replicated the association. A few of the identified cytomegalovirus-associated TCR beta chains were confirmed in vitro to be specific for cytomegalovirus antigens. Linkage disequilibrium might explain the correlated functional status among segregating V segments, but an unknown experimental factor could not be excluded. The cohort was sequenced for TCR beta chains only, and without alpha or paired-chain data the features that could be detected were limited. Across donors, most TCR sequences were observed very rarely, whereas some public TCRs were present in many individuals. A cluster of highly shared sequence variants was judged likely to represent a technical artifact of the sequencing pipeline. A further reported finding was that TCR beta sequences accurately predicted the HLA-A and HLA-B alleles for most subjects in the first cohort.

The CDR3 runs 17 amino acids, cysteine and phenylalanine included. The entry retains the CDR3 DNA only, 51 bases that are in frame from base 1. After removal of 1 base from V and 0 bases from J, the junction retains 4 bases not matched to a gene. CDR1 is given as LNHDA and CDR2 as SQIVND, both from the germline V gene (reference sequence). The chain joins TRBV19 to TRBJ2-3, with 10 junctional bases fitting TRBD2. The receptor comes from a young man in good health and CMV-seronegative. Specimen: PBMCs. The CDR3: CASSIVPSGGSTDTQYF. The nucleotides read TGTGCCAGTAGTATAGTTCCTAGCGGGGGCAGCACAGATACGCAGTATTTT.